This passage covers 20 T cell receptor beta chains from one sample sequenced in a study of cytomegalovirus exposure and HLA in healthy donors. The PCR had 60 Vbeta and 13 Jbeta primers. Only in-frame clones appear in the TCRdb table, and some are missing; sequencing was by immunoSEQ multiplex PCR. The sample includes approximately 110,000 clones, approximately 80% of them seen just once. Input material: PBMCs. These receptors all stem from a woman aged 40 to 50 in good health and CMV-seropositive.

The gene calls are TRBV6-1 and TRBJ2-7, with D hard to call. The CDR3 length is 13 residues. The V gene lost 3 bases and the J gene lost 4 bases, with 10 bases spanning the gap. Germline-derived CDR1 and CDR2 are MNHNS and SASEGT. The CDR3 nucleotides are TGTGCCAGCAGTGAGGCGGAGTTTTACGAGCAGTACTTC. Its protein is CASSEAEFYEQYF.

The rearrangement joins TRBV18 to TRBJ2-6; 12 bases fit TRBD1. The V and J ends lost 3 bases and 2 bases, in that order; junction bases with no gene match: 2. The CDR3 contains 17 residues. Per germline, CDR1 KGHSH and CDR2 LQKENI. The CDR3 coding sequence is TGTGCCAGCTCACCGGGACAGGGGGCGCCTGGGGCCAACGTCCTGACTTTC. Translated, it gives CASSPGQGAPGANVLTF.

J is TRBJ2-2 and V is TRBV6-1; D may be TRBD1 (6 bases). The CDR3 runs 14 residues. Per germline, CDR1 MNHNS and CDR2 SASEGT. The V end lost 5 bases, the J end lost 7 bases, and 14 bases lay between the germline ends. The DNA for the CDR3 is TGTGCCAGCAGTCAATTAACAGGGCACGGGGAGCTGTTTTTT. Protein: CASSQLTGHGELFF.

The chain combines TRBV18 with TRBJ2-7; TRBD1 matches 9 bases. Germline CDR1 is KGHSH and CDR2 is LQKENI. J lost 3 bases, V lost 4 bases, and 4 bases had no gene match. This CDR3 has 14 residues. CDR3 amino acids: CASSLKGQGYEQYF. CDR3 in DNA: TGTGCCAGCTCACTTAAGGGACAGGGCTACGAGCAGTACTTC. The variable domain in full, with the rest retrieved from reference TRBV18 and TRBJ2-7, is NAGVMQNPRHLVRRRGQEARLRCSPMKGHSHVYWYRQLPEEGLKFMVYLQKENIIDESGMPKERFSAEFPKEGPSILRIQQVVRGDSAAYFCASSLKGQGYEQYFGPGTRLTVT.

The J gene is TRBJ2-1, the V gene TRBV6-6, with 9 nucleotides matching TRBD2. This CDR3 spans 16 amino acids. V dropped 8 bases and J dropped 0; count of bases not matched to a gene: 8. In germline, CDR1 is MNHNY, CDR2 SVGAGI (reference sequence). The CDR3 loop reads CASRSSGASSYNEQFF. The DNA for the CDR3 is TGTGCCAGCCGGTCTAGCGGGGCTAGCTCCTACAATGAGCAGTTCTTC.

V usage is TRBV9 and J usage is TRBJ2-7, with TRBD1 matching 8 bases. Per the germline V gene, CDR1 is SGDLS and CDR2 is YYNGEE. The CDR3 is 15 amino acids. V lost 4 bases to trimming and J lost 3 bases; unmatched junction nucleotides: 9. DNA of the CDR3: TGTGCCAGCAGCCTGACAGGGGAAGAGGGCTACGAGCAGTACTTC. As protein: CASSLTGEEGYEQYF.

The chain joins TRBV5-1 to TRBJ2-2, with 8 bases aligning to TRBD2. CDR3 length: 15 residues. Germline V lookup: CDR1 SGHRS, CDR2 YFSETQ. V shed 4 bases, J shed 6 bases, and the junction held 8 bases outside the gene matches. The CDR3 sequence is CASSPPGGPPGELFF. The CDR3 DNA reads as TGCGCCAGCAGCCCCCCGGGAGGGCCCCCCGGGGAGCTGTTTTTT.

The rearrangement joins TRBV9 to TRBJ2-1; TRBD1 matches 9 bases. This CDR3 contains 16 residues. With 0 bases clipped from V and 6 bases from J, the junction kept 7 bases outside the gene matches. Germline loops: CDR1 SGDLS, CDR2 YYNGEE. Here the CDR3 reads CASSVVGDRVVNEQFF. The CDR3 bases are TGTGCCAGCAGCGTAGTAGGGGACAGGGTTGTCAATGAGCAGTTCTTC. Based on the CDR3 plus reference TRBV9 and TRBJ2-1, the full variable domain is DSGVTQTPKHLITATGQRVTLRCSPRSGDLSVYWYQQSLDQGLQFLIQYYNGEERAKGNILERFSAQQFPDLHSELNLSSLELGDSALYFCASSVVGDRVVNEQFFGPGTRLTVL.

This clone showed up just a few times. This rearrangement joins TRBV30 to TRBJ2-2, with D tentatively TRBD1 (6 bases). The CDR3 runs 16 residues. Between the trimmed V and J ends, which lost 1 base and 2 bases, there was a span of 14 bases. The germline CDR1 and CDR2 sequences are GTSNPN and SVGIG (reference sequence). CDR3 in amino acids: CAWSARDIHNTGELFF. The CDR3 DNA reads TGTGCCTGGAGTGCCCGGGACATACACAACACCGGGGAGCTGTTTTTT.

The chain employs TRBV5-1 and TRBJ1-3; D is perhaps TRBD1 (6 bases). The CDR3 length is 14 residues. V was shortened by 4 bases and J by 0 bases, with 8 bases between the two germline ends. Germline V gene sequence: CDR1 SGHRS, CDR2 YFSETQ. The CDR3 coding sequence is TGCGCCAGCAGCCCGGACAGCTCTGGAAACACCATATATTTT. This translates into CASSPDSSGNTIYF.

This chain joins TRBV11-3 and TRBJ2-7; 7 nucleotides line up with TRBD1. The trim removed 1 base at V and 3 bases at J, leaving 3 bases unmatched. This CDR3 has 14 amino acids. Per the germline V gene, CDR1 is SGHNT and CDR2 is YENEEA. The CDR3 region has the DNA TGTGCCAGCAGCTTAGGGGGGACAGACTACGAGCAGTACTTC. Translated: CASSLGGTDYEQYF.

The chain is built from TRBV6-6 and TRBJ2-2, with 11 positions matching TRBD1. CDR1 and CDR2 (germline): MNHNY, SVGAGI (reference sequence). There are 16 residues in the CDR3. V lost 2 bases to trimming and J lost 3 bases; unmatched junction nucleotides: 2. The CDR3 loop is CASSYRTGGDTGELFF. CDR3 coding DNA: TGTGCCAGCAGTTACCGGACAGGGGGCGACACCGGGGAGCTGTTTTTT.

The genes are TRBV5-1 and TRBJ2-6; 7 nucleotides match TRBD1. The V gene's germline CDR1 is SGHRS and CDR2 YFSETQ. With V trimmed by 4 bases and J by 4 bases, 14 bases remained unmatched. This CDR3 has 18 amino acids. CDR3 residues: CASSIGQALSVGANVLTF. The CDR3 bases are TGCGCCAGCAGCATCGGACAGGCACTATCCGTGGGGGCCAACGTCCTGACTTTC. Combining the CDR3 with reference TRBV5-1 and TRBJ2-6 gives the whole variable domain KAGVTQTPRYLIKTRGQQVTLSCSPISGHRSVSWYQQTPGQGLQFLFEYFSETQRNKGNFPGRFSGRQFSNSRSEMNVSTLELGDSALYLCASSIGQALSVGANVLTFGAGSRLTVL.

CDR3 DNA: TGTGCCACCAGCAGCAGGGGGCTAGCGGGATCAACAACAGATACGCAGTATTTT. Its translation: CATSSRGLAGSTTDTQYF. The chain carries TRBV15 and TRBJ2-3, with D possibly matching TRBD2 (9 bases). The CDR3 is 18 residues long. The germline V and J ends were trimmed by 3 bases and 3 bases, with 22 bases remaining between them. Germline lookup yields CDR1 LNHNV and CDR2 YYDKDF (reference sequence).

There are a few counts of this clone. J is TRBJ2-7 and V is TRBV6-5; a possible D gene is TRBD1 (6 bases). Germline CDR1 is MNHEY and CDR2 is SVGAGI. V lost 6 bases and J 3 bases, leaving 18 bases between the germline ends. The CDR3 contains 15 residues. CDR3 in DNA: TGTGCCAGCAGACTAGACAGGCGAGCTATCTACGAGCAGTACTTC. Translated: CASRLDRRAIYEQYF.

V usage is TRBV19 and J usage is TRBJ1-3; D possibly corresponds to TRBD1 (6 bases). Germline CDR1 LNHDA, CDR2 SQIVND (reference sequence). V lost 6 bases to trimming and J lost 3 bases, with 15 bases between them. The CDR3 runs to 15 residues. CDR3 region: CASSLSGTFGNTIYF. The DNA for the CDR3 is TGTGCCAGTAGCCTTTCCGGGACATTTGGAAACACCATATATTTT.

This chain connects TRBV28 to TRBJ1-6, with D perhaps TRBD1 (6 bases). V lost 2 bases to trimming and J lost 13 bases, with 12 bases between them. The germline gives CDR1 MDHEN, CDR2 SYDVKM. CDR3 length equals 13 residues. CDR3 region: CASSLPRGGPLHF. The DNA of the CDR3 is TGTGCCAGCAGTTTACCCAGGGGAGGGCCCCTCCACTTT.

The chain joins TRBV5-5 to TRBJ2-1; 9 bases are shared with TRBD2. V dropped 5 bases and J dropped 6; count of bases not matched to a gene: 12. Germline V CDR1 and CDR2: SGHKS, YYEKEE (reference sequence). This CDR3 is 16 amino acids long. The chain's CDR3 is CASRGGLAGVINEQFF. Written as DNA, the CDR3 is TGTGCCAGCAGGGGGGGGTTAGCGGGAGTCATCAATGAGCAGTTCTTC.

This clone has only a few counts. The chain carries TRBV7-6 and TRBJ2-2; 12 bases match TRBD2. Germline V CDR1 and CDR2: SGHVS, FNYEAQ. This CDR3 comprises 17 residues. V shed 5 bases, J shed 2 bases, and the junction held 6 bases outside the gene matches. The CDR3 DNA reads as TGTGCCAGCAGCCCGGGACTAGCGGGCCTTAACACCGGGGAGCTGTTTTTT. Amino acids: CASSPGLAGLNTGELFF.

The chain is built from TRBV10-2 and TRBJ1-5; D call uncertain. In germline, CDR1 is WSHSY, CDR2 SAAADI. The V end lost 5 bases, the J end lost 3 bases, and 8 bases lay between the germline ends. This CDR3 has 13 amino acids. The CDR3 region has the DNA TGCGCCAGCAGTCCGCCAGACAATCAGCCCCAGCATTTT. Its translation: CASSPPDNQPQHF.